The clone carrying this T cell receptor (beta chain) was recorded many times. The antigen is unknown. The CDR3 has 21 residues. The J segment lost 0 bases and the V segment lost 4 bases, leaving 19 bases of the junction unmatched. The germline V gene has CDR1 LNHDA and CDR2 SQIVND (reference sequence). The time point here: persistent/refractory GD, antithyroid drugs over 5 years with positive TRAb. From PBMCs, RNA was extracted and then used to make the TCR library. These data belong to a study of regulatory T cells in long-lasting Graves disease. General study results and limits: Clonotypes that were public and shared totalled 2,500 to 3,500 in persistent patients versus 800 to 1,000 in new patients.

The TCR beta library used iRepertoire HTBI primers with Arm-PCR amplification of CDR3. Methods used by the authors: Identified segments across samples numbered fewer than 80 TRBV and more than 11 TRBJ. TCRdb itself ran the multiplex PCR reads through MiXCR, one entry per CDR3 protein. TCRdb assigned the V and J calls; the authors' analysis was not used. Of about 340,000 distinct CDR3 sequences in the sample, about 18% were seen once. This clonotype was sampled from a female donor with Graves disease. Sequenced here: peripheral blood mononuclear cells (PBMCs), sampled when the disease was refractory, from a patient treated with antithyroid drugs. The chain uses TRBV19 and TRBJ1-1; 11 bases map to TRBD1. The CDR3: CASSRSPGTGGIFSVNTEAFF. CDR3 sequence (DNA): TGTGCCAGTAGTAGATCTCCCGGGACAGGGGGTATCTTTTCGGTGAACACTGAAGCTTTCTTT. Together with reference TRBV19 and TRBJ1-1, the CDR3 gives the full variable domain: DGGITQSPKYLFRKEGQNVTLSCEQNLNHDAMYWYRQDPGQGLRLIYYSQIVNDFQKGDIAEGYSVSREKKESFPLTVTSAQKNPTAFYLCASSRSPGTGGIFSVNTEAFFGQGTRLTVV.